This TCR beta chain appears in the sequencing data of a study of blood T cell repertoires in COVID-19. Study in general: Sites in the United States, Italy and Spain provided acute and convalescent COVID-19 samples. From T cells, B-cell-depleted T cells, or PBMCs came the material, which was cDNA or gDNA.

In the study's own analysis: Cell counts per sample came from amplifying reference gene primers. Clones were read by immunoSEQ multiplex PCR, and TCRdb kept only the in-frame ones, dropping some. V and J calls and clone size are given by that table; D and trimming were obtained from the DNA. The top ten clones hold 3.5% to 4.5% of a sample with about 190,000 clones, 88% of them seen once. Sequenced material: peripheral blood. The TCR sequence derives from a human donor in a cohort sampled during active COVID-19.

The CDR3 sequence is CASSIATPRETQYF. The CDR3 DNA is TGTGCCAGTAGTATAGCTACCCCCAGGGAGACCCAGTACTTC. The chain recombines TRBV19 with TRBJ2-5, with D hard to call. The CDR3 sequence is 14 residues long. With 1 base removed from V and 5 bases from J, the gap between germline ends came to 11 bases. The germline CDR1 and CDR2 sequences are LNHDA and SQIVND (reference sequence).